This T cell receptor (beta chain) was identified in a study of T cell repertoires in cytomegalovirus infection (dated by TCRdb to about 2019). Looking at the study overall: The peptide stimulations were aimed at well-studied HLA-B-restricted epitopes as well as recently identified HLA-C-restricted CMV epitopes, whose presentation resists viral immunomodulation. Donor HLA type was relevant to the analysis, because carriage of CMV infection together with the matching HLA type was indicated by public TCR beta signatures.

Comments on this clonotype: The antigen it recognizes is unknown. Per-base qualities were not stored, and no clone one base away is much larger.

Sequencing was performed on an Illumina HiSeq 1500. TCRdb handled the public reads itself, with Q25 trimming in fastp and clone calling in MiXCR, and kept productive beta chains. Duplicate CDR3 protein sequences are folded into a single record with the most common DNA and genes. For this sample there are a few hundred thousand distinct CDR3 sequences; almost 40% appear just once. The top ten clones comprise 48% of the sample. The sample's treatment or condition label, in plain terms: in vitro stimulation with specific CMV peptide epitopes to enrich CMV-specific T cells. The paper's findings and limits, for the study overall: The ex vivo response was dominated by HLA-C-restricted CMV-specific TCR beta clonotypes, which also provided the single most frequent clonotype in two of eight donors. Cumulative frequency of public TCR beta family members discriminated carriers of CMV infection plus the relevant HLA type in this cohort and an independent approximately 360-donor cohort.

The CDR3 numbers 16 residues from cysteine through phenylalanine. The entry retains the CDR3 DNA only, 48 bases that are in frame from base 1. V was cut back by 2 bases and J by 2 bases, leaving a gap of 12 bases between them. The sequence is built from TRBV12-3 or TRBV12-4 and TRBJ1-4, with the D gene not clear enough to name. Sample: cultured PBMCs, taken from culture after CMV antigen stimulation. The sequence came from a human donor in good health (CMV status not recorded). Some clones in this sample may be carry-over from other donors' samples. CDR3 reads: CASSLMAPRTNEKLFF. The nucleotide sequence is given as TGTGCCAGCAGTTTAATGGCCCCTCGGACTAATGAAAAACTGTTTTTT.